These 25 T cell receptor beta chains originate from one sample sequenced in a study of cytomegalovirus exposure and HLA in healthy donors. It was with 60 Vbeta and 13 Jbeta primers that the PCR ran. Repertoires were generated with immunoSEQ multiplex PCR, while TCRdb's copy carries only in-frame clones and drops some. The sample holds approximately 150,000 clones, around two thirds seen once. The sample taken for sequencing was PBMCs. The receptors were gathered from a man between 25 and 39 years old in good health and CMV-seropositive.

The chain links TRBV10-3 to TRBJ2-5; 8 bases line up with TRBD1. Trimming removed 5 bases from V and 2 bases from J; junction bases left unmatched: 13. Germline values: CDR1 ENHRY, CDR2 SYGVKD. The CDR3 has 17 residues. CDR3 residues: CAISPRAGTGEQETQYF. CDR3 sequence (DNA): TGTGCCATCAGTCCAAGAGCCGGGACAGGCGAACAAGAGACCCAGTACTTC.

This clone showed up just once. The rearrangement links TRBV28 to TRBJ2-7; D might be TRBD2 (6 bases). The length of the CDR3 is 11 residues. Germline CDR1 reads MDHEN; CDR2 reads SYDVKM. V was shortened by 4 bases and J by 5 bases, with 6 bases between the two germline ends. CDR3 region: CASSSGDEQYF. DNA of the CDR3: TGTGCCAGCAGTTCGGGGGACGAGCAGTACTTC.

In the case of this clone: Other nucleotide sequences from this sample produce the same CDR3. This rearrangement joins TRBV7-3 to TRBJ1-1; 7 bases agree with TRBD1. V shed 3 bases and J 4 bases; nucleotides not matched to a gene: 2. Germline V gene lookup returns CDR1 SGHTA and CDR2 FQGTGA. This CDR3 is 13 amino acids long. CDR3 sequence reads: CASSLTGSTEAFF. CDR3 coding DNA: TGTGCCAGCAGCTTGACAGGGAGCACTGAAGCTTTCTTT.

This chain uses TRBV6-4 with TRBJ1-2; possible D gene TRBD1, 6 bases. Germline values: CDR1 MRHNA, CDR2 SNTAGT. Trimming shortened V by 6 bases and J by 2 bases, and 10 bases separated the two germline ends. The CDR3 totals 13 residues. The CDR3: CASRPTGNYGYTF. The CDR3 nucleotides are TGTGCCAGCAGACCCACAGGGAACTATGGCTACACCTTC.

This clone appeared a few times. The chain employs TRBV28 and TRBJ1-2; 7 nucleotides agree with TRBD1. The CDR3 consists of 14 residues. Looked up from germline, CDR1 is MDHEN and CDR2 is SYDVKM. After removal of 2 bases from V and 2 bases from J, the junction contained 2 bases not matched to a gene. The CDR3, as DNA: TGTGCCAGCAGTTTAAGGGACAGAAACTATGGCTACACCTTC. This encodes CASSLRDRNYGYTF.

Note on this clone: At one boundary the junction diverges from the germline segment, which might be a read error. V usage is TRBV7-7 and J usage is TRBJ2-1; 7 bases agree with TRBD1. This CDR3 spans 15 amino acids. Germline V gene lookup returns CDR1 SSHAT and CDR2 FNYEAQ (reference sequence). This CDR3 reads CASSLSRGSGNEQFF. CDR3 coding DNA: TGTGCTAGCAGCTTAAGCAGGGGGTCTGGCAATGAGCAGTTCTTC.

This clone ranks as medium-sized (0.01 to 0.1%). The chain couples TRBV7-9 to TRBJ1-3, with D unclear. The V gene's germline CDR1 is SEHNR and CDR2 FQNEAQ (reference sequence). Trimming cost V 4 bases and J 4 bases, with 2 bases left between them. The CDR3 covers 11 residues. CDR3 residues: CASSSGNTIYF. The DNA for the CDR3 is TGTGCCAGCAGCTCAGGAAACACCATATATTTT.

The rearrangement uses TRBV6-5 and TRBJ2-5, with a tentative D call TRBD2 (5 bases). There are 16 residues in the CDR3. Trimming removed 0 bases at V and 4 bases at J, with 15 bases between. The germline V gene encodes CDR1 MNHEY and CDR2 SVGAGI. CDR3 DNA sequence: TGTGCCAGCAGTTACTCGTCGTGGGAGCTCCGAGAGACCCAGTACTTC. It translates to CASSYSSWELRETQYF.

The genes are TRBV28 and TRBJ1-1; D might be TRBD1 (6 bases). Germline V CDR1 and CDR2: MDHEN, SYDVKM. The ends were cut back, 4 bases at V and 1 base at J, with 10 bases in the middle. This CDR3 has 14 residues. The CDR3 DNA reads as TGTGCCAGCAGTTCCCCGGGACAGAACACTGAAGCTTTCTTT. As protein: CASSSPGQNTEAFF.

The V and J genes are TRBV4-1 and TRBJ2-1, with unresolved D. The ends were cut back, 7 bases at V and 4 bases at J, with 8 bases in the middle. From germline, CDR1 is MGHRA and CDR2 YSYEKL. The CDR3 runs to 12 residues. CDR3 DNA: TGCGCCAGCACAGGAACTTACAATGAGCAGTTCTTC. Translating gives CASTGTYNEQFF.

The rearrangement joins TRBV18 to TRBJ1-5, with D possibly TRBD1 on 6 matching bases. The CDR3 is 13 residues long. Trimming shortened V by 5 bases and J by 7 bases, and 12 bases separated the two germline ends. Germline assignment: CDR1 KGHSH and CDR2 LQKENI. In DNA, the CDR3 is TGTGCCAGCTCATCAGGGGAAGACCAGCCCCAGCATTTT. Translation gives CASSSGEDQPQHF. The whole variable domain, remainder taken from reference TRBV18 and TRBJ1-5, is NAGVMQNPRHLVRRRGQEARLRCSPMKGHSHVYWYRQLPEEGLKFMVYLQKENIIDESGMPKERFSAEFPKEGPSILRIQQVVRGDSAAYFCASSSGEDQPQHFGDGTRLSIL.

This clone was detected a few times. The chain carries TRBV4-2 and TRBJ2-1, with D possibly TRBD2 on 6 matching bases. Germline-derived CDR1 and CDR2 are LGHNA and YNFKEQ. The germline V and J ends were trimmed by 1 base and 9 bases, with 16 bases remaining between them. The CDR3 has 15 amino acids. The CDR3 here is CASSQAGTPSSEQFF. CDR3 sequence (DNA): TGTGCCAGCAGCCAAGCCGGGACTCCCTCCAGTGAGCAGTTCTTC.

The chain joins TRBV5-1 to TRBJ2-3, with 8 bases lining up with TRBD2. CDR3 length equals 16 residues. Germline assignment: CDR1 SGHRS and CDR2 YFSETQ. Unmatched junction bases numbered 9, after V lost 3 bases and J lost 3 bases. CDR3 DNA: TGCGCCAGCAGCTCAAGTTTCGCTAGCGGGACAGATACGCAGTATTTT. Amino acid sequence: CASSSSFASGTDTQYF.

The J gene is TRBJ2-5, the V gene TRBV25-1, with 7 bases fitting TRBD1. Germline CDR1 and CDR2: MGHDK and SYGVNS. CDR3 length: 17 residues. The V gene end was trimmed by 4 bases and the J gene end by 0 bases; junction bases not matched to a gene: 11. CDR3 in DNA: TGTGCCAGCAGTGTCCTAAAGACAGGGTTTTACCAAGAGACCCAGTACTTC. Translating it yields CASSVLKTGFYQETQYF.

This sequence joins TRBV10-2 and TRBJ2-7, with 11 bases lining up with TRBD2. The length of the CDR3 is 14 residues. Germline CDR1 reads WSHSY; CDR2 reads SAAADI. V lost 8 bases to trimming and J lost 1 base; unmatched junction nucleotides: 4. CDR3 bases: TGCGCCAGCCGCCGACTAGCGGGATCCTACGAGCAGTACTTC. Translated: CASRRLAGSYEQYF.

J is TRBJ2-1 and V is TRBV18, with D possibly TRBD1 on 6 matching bases. The CDR3 has 17 amino acids. With 0 bases removed from V and 4 bases from J, the gap between germline ends came to 16 bases. CDR1 and CDR2 (germline): KGHSH, LQKENI. DNA of the CDR3: TGTGCCAGCTCACCACCCCAAGGGGCGAGGGGGTACAATGAGCAGTTCTTC. It encodes CASSPPQGARGYNEQFF.

This chain joins TRBV19 and TRBJ2-7; 8 bases are a match to TRBD1. The CDR3 has 13 residues. Germline values: CDR1 LNHDA, CDR2 SQIVND (reference sequence). The J segment lost 6 bases and the V segment lost 4 bases, leaving 5 bases of the junction unmatched. In DNA form, the CDR3 reads TGTGCCAGTAGTAAACAGGGGGTAGGCGAGCAGTACTTC. It codes for CASSKQGVGEQYF.

This rearrangement joins TRBV18 to TRBJ2-1; 7 bases fit TRBD2. V lost 3 bases to trimming and J lost 9 bases; unmatched junction nucleotides: 2. The germline V gene has CDR1 KGHSH and CDR2 LQKENI. The CDR3 runs to 12 residues. As DNA, the CDR3 is TGTGCCAGCTCACCTGGGGAGGGTGAGCAGTTCTTC. This translates into CASSPGEGEQFF.

The table lists this clone with a few counts. The CDR3 DNA is TGCGCCAGCAGCTTGGGTAAAGATAGGGGGTTGACTGAAGCTTTCTTT. Its translation: CASSLGKDRGLTEAFF. The V call is TRBV5-1, the J call TRBJ1-1; possibly TRBD1 for D (6 bases). The germline CDR1 and CDR2 sequences are SGHRS and YFSETQ. The CDR3 loop spans 16 amino acids. The V and J ends lost 0 bases and 5 bases respectively, with 17 bases between them.

This clone was detected only a few times. The rearrangement joins TRBV4-1 to TRBJ1-1; D gene uncertain. The CDR3 runs to 12 residues. With 4 bases removed from V and 10 bases from J, the gap between germline ends came to 13 bases. Germline loops: CDR1 MGHRA, CDR2 YSYEKL. CDR3 sequence (DNA): TGCGCCAGCAGCCCCGGTCCGCTCCTAGCTTTCTTT. Encoded protein: CASSPGPLLAFF.

The chain combines TRBV6-5 with TRBJ1-1, with TRBD1 matching 9 bases. The CDR3 spans 10 residues. With V trimmed by 8 bases and J by 8 bases, 0 bases remained unmatched. CDR1 is MNHEY and CDR2 is SVGAGI in the germline V gene. The CDR3 is CASGTGEAFF. CDR3 DNA sequence: TGTGCCAGCGGGACAGGGGAAGCTTTCTTT.

J is TRBJ2-5 and V is TRBV27; TRBD1 is a possible D gene (5 bases). TRBJ2-7 explains the end of the DNA better; the J call may be wrong. Germline V gene sequence: CDR1 MNHEY, CDR2 SMNVEV (reference sequence). The length of the CDR3 is 12 residues. The CDR3 loop is CASSRTQGEQYF. The DNA of the CDR3 is TGTGCCAGCAGTCGGACCCAGGGCGAGCAGTACTTC.

Note on this clone: At one boundary the junction diverges from the germline segment, which might be a read error. The genes are TRBV7-9 and TRBJ2-7, with 7 bases fitting TRBD1. The length of the CDR3 is 16 residues. Germline V lookup: CDR1 SEHNR, CDR2 FQNEAQ (reference sequence). In DNA, the CDR3 is TGTTCCAGCAGCTCGCCCGAAAACAGGGGTGGATTGGAGGAGTACTTC. Translating gives CSSSSPENRGGLEEYF.

This clone was seen a few times. V gene TRBV11-2 combines with J gene TRBJ1-5; D uncertain. CDR1 and CDR2 (germline): SGHAT, FQNNGV. This CDR3 comprises 15 residues. The V gene lost 2 bases and the J gene lost 5 bases, with 13 bases spanning the gap. CDR3: CASSLRAAADQPQHF. The CDR3 DNA is TGTGCCAGCAGCTTAAGAGCGGCAGCCGATCAGCCCCAGCATTTT.

This rearrangement joins TRBV2 to TRBJ1-2, with 7 bases aligning to TRBD1. Per germline, CDR1 SNHLY and CDR2 FYNNEI. V lost 0 bases, J lost 6 bases, and 7 bases stayed unmatched. The CDR3 loop spans 15 amino acids. CDR3 DNA: TGTGCCAGCAGTGAAGCAGGAGACAGGGAAGATGGCTACACCTTC. Its translation: CASSEAGDREDGYTF.